Sequencing of this TCR beta chain was carried out in a study of T cells after yellow fever vaccination. Study-wide results and caveats: The secondary response peaked faster, at day 5 versus 15, but was weaker.

This clonotype was seen more than once but under ten times. Its cognate antigen is unknown. CDR3 size: 16 residues. Unmatched junction bases numbered 5, after V lost 3 bases and J lost 4 bases. From germline, CDR1 is SGHTA and CDR2 FQGNSA. TCRdb used MiXCR to reprocess the 5' RACE reads, holding one entry per CDR3 protein. The data show 250,000 to 300,000 distinct CDR3 sequences, around 8.6% seen once. Sequencing used CD4+ T cells sorted from PBMCs, obtained 5 days after the yellow fever booster vaccination. This chain links TRBV7-2 with TRBJ2-5; 13 bases fit TRBD2. This receptor was obtained from a man between 18 and 29 years old who received the YFV17D yellow fever vaccine. The CDR3 protein is CASSFGTSGGAETQYF. The CDR3 coding sequence is TGTGCCAGCAGCTTCGGCACTAGCGGGGGGGCAGAGACCCAGTACTTC.